This T cell receptor beta chain was documented in a study of T cell responses to AZD1222 COVID-19 vaccine. Turning to the study itself: Second-dose groups at about 4 or about 12 weeks were pooled. Broader study findings: Vaccination with two AZD1222 doses was followed by a rise in Spike-specific TCR breadth and depth. Most donors were white British and more were female, and clonal diversity was possibly underestimated. Targeting of unmutated variant regions was reportedly seen in nearly half of spike-specific TCRs.

Clones were sequenced by immunoSEQ multiplex PCR, and TCRdb holds only the in-frame ones, with some missing. The sample yields around 80,000 clones, 70% to 90% seen once. Per the germline V gene, CDR1 is SGHRS and CDR2 is YFSETQ. There are 14 residues in the CDR3. The V end was cut by 3 bases, the J end by 2 bases, with 10 bases between. Details on this clone: Its target is not known.

The sequence was collected from an adult in good health. The specimen comprised peripheral blood, sampled on day 0 of AZD1222 vaccination. V is TRBV5-1 and J is TRBJ2-3, with D maybe TRBD2 (6 bases). The DNA of the CDR3 is TGCGCCAGCAGCTCGGAGGGCCTCACAGATACGCAGTATTTT. This sequence encodes CASSSEGLTDTQYF.